Presented here are 30 T cell receptor beta chains from one specimen sequenced in a study of chemoradiotherapy in HPV16-positive cancers. Assay used: immunoSEQ multiplex PCR; TCRdb lists only in-frame clones, some missing. The table records about 8,800 clones, roughly 70% of them present only once. Sequencing used tumor tissue, obtained from a patient who underwent chemoradiotherapy. These TCRs come from a human donor with HPV-associated anogenital cancer.

The table lists this clone with a count of one. The chain couples TRBV6-5 to TRBJ1-1, with 7 bases that match TRBD1. The V segment lost 7 bases and the J segment 6 bases; nucleotides outside the gene matches: 2. CDR1 and CDR2 (germline): MNHEY, SVGAGI. The CDR3 totals 11 residues. CDR3 region: CASTQGAEAFF. DNA for the CDR3: TGTGCCAGCACCCAGGGGGCTGAAGCTTTCTTT.

The chain employs TRBV5-1 and TRBJ1-1; a weak D match, TRBD1 (6 bases). Germline lookup yields CDR1 SGHRS and CDR2 YFSETQ. The CDR3 sequence is 14 residues long. The germline V and J ends were trimmed by 0 bases and 4 bases, with 10 bases remaining between them. The CDR3: CASSLEGGGTEAFF. In DNA, the CDR3 is TGCGCCAGCAGCTTGGAAGGGGGTGGCACTGAAGCTTTCTTT.

This chain uses TRBV6-6 with TRBJ1-1; D may be TRBD1 (5 bases). The CDR3 is 15 amino acids. V lost 0 bases, J lost 5 bases, and 13 bases lay in between. Per germline, CDR1 MNHNY and CDR2 SVGAGI (reference sequence). CDR3: CASSYSRGTGTEAFF. The CDR3 nucleotides are TGTGCCAGCAGTTACTCGAGGGGTACGGGGACTGAAGCTTTCTTT.

Within the sample, this clone is large (0.1 to 1%). The chain joins TRBV5-6 to TRBJ1-4, with TRBD1 matching over 10 bases. This CDR3 comprises 15 residues. Per germline, CDR1 SGHDT and CDR2 YYEEEE. Trimming took 4 bases from V and 8 from J; bases not matched to a gene: 8. The CDR3 DNA sequence: TGTGCCAGCAGCAGTCGGGACAGGGGAGGAGAAAAACTGTTTTTT. Encoded protein: CASSSRDRGGEKLFF.

This clone showed up just a few times. The chain is built from TRBV6-1 and TRBJ2-7, with 11 bases fitting TRBD2. The CDR3 is made up of 18 amino acids. With 3 bases clipped from V and 2 bases from J, the junction kept 12 bases outside the gene matches. Looked up from germline, CDR1 is MNHNS and CDR2 is SASEGT. CDR3 DNA: TGTGCCAGCAGTGACAGGATTCCGGGACTAGCGGTCGCCTACGAGCAGTACTTC. This translates into CASSDRIPGLAVAYEQYF.

The chain couples TRBV25-1 to TRBJ2-3; TRBD1 or TRBD2 may be the D gene (7 bases each). The CDR3 has 16 residues. Germline V gene lookup returns CDR1 MGHDK and CDR2 SYGVNS. Trimming shortened V by 5 bases and J by 2 bases, and 17 bases separated the two germline ends. Written as DNA, the CDR3 is TGTGCCAGCAGTCCAGGGGGGGACAGATCCACAGATACGCAGTATTTT. As protein: CASSPGGDRSTDTQYF.

This clone was counted between two and nine times. The gene calls are TRBV6-1 and TRBJ2-1; a possible D gene is TRBD2 (6 bases). The V end was cut by 1 base, the J end by 3 bases, with 10 bases between. There are 15 residues in the CDR3. Germline CDR1 MNHNS, CDR2 SASEGT. CDR3 coding DNA: TGTGCCAGCAGTGAAGTCGCGGGGAACTACAATGAGCAGTTCTTC. Encoded protein: CASSEVAGNYNEQFF.

The chain has TRBV9 and TRBJ1-2; 10 bases align to TRBD1. The V gene's germline CDR1 is SGDLS and CDR2 YYNGEE. The V and J ends lost 3 bases and 4 bases, in that order; junction bases with no gene match: 6. This CDR3 contains 15 residues. The CDR3: CASSARDRGLYGYTF. The DNA for the CDR3 is TGTGCCAGCAGCGCCCGGGACAGGGGCCTCTATGGCTACACCTTC. Combining the CDR3 with reference TRBV9 and TRBJ1-2 gives the whole variable domain DSGVTQTPKHLITATGQRVTLRCSPRSGDLSVYWYQQSLDQGLQFLIQYYNGEERAKGNILERFSAQQFPDLHSELNLSSLELGDSALYFCASSARDRGLYGYTFGSGTRLTVV.

The chain joins TRBV5-6 to TRBJ2-3; D remains unclear. V shed 6 bases and J shed 6 bases, with 23 bases lying between them. The CDR3 has 16 residues. Germline V lookup: CDR1 SGHDT, CDR2 YYEEEE. The CDR3 sequence is CASIPSLESLRDTQYF. The CDR3 region has the DNA TGTGCCAGCATCCCCTCGTTAGAGAGTCTTCGGGATACGCAGTATTTT.

This sequence joins TRBV10-2 and TRBJ2-2, with 7 positions matching TRBD1. V gave up 7 bases and J gave up 1 base; unmatched junction bases: 3. CDR1 is WSHSY and CDR2 is SAAADI in the germline V gene. The length of the CDR3 is 14 residues. CDR3 DNA: TGCGCCAGCATAGGACAGGTGAACACCGGGGAGCTGTTTTTT. This encodes CASIGQVNTGELFF.

The rearrangement links TRBV28 to TRBJ2-6, with 10 bases lining up with TRBD1. Trimming took 7 bases from V and 1 from J; bases not matched to a gene: 10. CDR1 is MDHEN, CDR2 SYDVKM, per germline. The CDR3 consists of 18 residues. CDR3 protein: CASTSVGQGRSGANVLTF. The DNA of the CDR3 is TGTGCCAGCACCTCAGTGGGACAGGGGAGGTCTGGGGCCAACGTCCTGACTTTC.

The chain employs TRBV7-9 and TRBJ1-2, with 9 bases matching TRBD1. The germline CDR1 and CDR2 sequences are SEHNR and FQNEAQ (reference sequence). There are 16 residues in the CDR3. V lost 5 bases to trimming and J lost 8 bases; unmatched junction nucleotides: 15. CDR3 in amino acids: CASSPGTGSGSGGYTF. The CDR3 coding sequence is TGTGCCAGCAGCCCCGGGACAGGGAGTGGGTCGGGAGGCTACACCTTC.

This clone came up once. The chain links TRBV4-1 to TRBJ2-3, with TRBD2 matching 8 bases. This CDR3 is 19 amino acids long. Per the germline V gene, CDR1 is MGHRA and CDR2 is YSYEKL. With 0 bases clipped from V and 6 bases from J, the junction kept 17 bases outside the gene matches. CDR3 nucleotide sequence: TGCGCCAGCAGCCAAGATGGAATTGAGTCGGGGGGGCCCATTGATACGCAGTATTTT. As protein: CASSQDGIESGGPIDTQYF.

The rearrangement joins TRBV11-3 to TRBJ2-3; 7 nucleotides align to TRBD2. Germline assignment: CDR1 SGHNT and CDR2 YENEEA. This CDR3 comprises 14 residues. V trimming: 5 bases; J trimming: 5 bases; junction bases outside the gene matches: 7. The CDR3 coding sequence is TGTGCCAGCAGCGGGAGGGCCGAAGTAGATACGCAGTATTTT. Its protein product is CASSGRAEVDTQYF.

The DNA for the CDR3 is TGTGCCAGCAGCGCCAACGGACTAGCGGGGGGAAATGAGCAGTTCTTC. Translating it yields CASSANGLAGGNEQFF. The chain combines TRBV9 with TRBJ2-1; TRBD2 agrees at 14 bases. The length of the CDR3 is 16 residues. The V and J ends lost 3 bases and 7 bases, in that order; junction bases with no gene match: 6. Looked up from germline, CDR1 is SGDLS and CDR2 is YYNGEE.

The DNA for the CDR3 is TGTGCCAGCAGCCTCGGGGGGGCGAGCACAGATACGCAGTATTTT. Translating it yields CASSLGGASTDTQYF. This chain links TRBV6-5 with TRBJ2-3; 8 bases fit TRBD2. Looked up from germline, CDR1 is MNHEY and CDR2 is SVGAGI. This CDR3 has 15 amino acids. With 6 bases clipped from V and 0 bases from J, the junction kept 5 bases outside the gene matches.

The CDR3: CASSPGNYGNGQYF. CDR3 in DNA: TGTGCCAGCAGCCCAGGGAATTACGGGAATGGTCAGTACTTC. The chain links TRBV6-6 to TRBJ2-4; D assignment may be TRBD1 or TRBD2 (5 bases each). This CDR3 has 14 residues. V was clipped by 6 bases and J by 12 bases, with 21 bases between them. Germline CDR1 MNHNY, CDR2 SVGAGI (reference sequence).

The chain carries TRBV11-2 and TRBJ2-7; D is ambiguous. Between the trimmed V and J ends, which lost 5 bases and 2 bases, there was a span of 4 bases. From germline, CDR1 is SGHAT and CDR2 FQNNGV. This CDR3 comprises 11 residues. Here the CDR3 reads CASSETYEQYF. The CDR3 nucleotides are TGTGCCAGCAGCGAAACCTACGAGCAGTACTTC.

There are a few counts of this clone. The chain has TRBV5-1 and TRBJ2-3; D is unresolved. CDR1 and CDR2 (germline): SGHRS, YFSETQ. The CDR3 extends over 15 amino acids. The germline V and J ends were trimmed by 1 base and 1 base, with 10 bases remaining between them. CDR3 DNA: TGCGCCAGCAGCTTGTATCTAGGCGGCACAGATACGCAGTATTTT. Amino acid sequence: CASSLYLGGTDTQYF.

The J gene is TRBJ1-5, the V gene TRBV12-2. TRBV12-2 is a documented pseudogene. The length of the CDR3 is 14 residues. The CDR3 reads CASRPRGLDQPQHF. CDR3 nucleotide sequence: TGTGCAAGTCGCCCGAGGGGCCTGGATCAGCCCCAGCATTTT.

This clone has only a few counts. The CDR3, as DNA: TGTGCCAGCAGCTCCTGGGACAAAATTAACTATGGCTACACCTTC. Translation gives CASSSWDKINYGYTF. J is TRBJ1-2 and V is TRBV7-9, with D perhaps TRBD1 (6 bases). V dropped 4 bases and J dropped 1 base, with 13 bases sitting between them. CDR1 SEHNR and CDR2 FQNEAQ come from the germline V gene (reference sequence). CDR3 length: 15 amino acids. The full variable domain, completed using reference TRBV7-9 and TRBJ1-2, is DTGVSQNPRHKITKRGQNVTFRCDPISEHNRLYWYRQTLGQGPEFLTYFQNEAQLEKSRLLSDRFSAERPKGSFSTLEIQRTEQGDSAMYLCASSSWDKINYGYTFGSGTRLTVV.

This sequence joins TRBV19 and TRBJ2-5; TRBD1 agrees at 7 bases. Per the germline V gene, CDR1 is LNHDA and CDR2 is SQIVND (reference sequence). J lost 5 bases, V lost 3 bases, and 3 bases had no gene match. This CDR3 has 13 amino acids. This CDR3 is CASSIRQGETQYF. CDR3 nucleotide sequence: TGTGCCAGTAGTATTCGACAGGGTGAGACCCAGTACTTC.

The chain has TRBV7-7 and TRBJ2-2; a weak D match, TRBD2 (5 bases). CDR3 length: 15 residues. Germline V CDR1 and CDR2: SSHAT, FNYEAQ (reference sequence). Trimming removed 1 base at V and 5 bases at J, with 11 bases between. This CDR3 reads CASSLGREGTGELFF. CDR3 in DNA: TGTGCCAGCAGCTTAGGGAGAGAGGGAACCGGGGAGCTGTTTTTT. Full variable domain (rest looked up from reference TRBV7-7 and TRBJ2-2): GAGVSQSPRYKVTKRGQDVTLRCDPISSHATLYWYQQALGQGPEFLTYFNYEAQPDKSGLPSDRFSAERPEGSISTLTIQRTEQRDSAMYRCASSLGREGTGELFFGEGSRLTVL.

By sample share, this clone is medium-sized. This chain links TRBV5-6 with TRBJ1-3; D is uncertain. V gave up 4 bases and J gave up 4 bases, with 12 bases separating them. Germline values: CDR1 SGHDT, CDR2 YYEEEE. CDR3 length: 14 residues. The CDR3 sequence is CASSASLGGNTIYF. CDR3 DNA sequence: TGTGCCAGCAGCGCAAGTTTGGGGGGAAACACCATATATTTT.

This sequence joins TRBV7-2 and TRBJ2-7; 7 bases line up with TRBD1. Germline V gives CDR1 SGHTA, CDR2 FQGNSA. V lost 1 base, J lost 6 bases, and 6 bases stayed unmatched. This CDR3 has 14 residues. The CDR3 bases are TGTGCCAGCAGCTTAGTACAGGGGCAGGGCGAGCAGTACTTC. This codes for CASSLVQGQGEQYF.

The V and J genes are TRBV9 and TRBJ2-1; the D is unclear. With 3 bases removed from V and 0 bases from J, the gap between germline ends came to 10 bases. The CDR3 contains 15 residues. Germline V gene sequence: CDR1 SGDLS, CDR2 YYNGEE. Here the CDR3 reads CASSDPGSSYNEQFF. CDR3 nucleotide sequence: TGTGCCAGCAGCGATCCGGGTAGCTCCTACAATGAGCAGTTCTTC. Full variable domain (rest looked up from reference TRBV9 and TRBJ2-1): DSGVTQTPKHLITATGQRVTLRCSPRSGDLSVYWYQQSLDQGLQFLIQYYNGEERAKGNILERFSAQQFPDLHSELNLSSLELGDSALYFCASSDPGSSYNEQFFGPGTRLTVL.

In DNA form, the CDR3 reads TGTGCCAGCAGCTTGGGAGATACGCAGTATTTT. Its translation is CASSLGDTQYF. The V and J genes are TRBV5-4 and TRBJ2-3; D unresolved. The germline V gene encodes CDR1 SGHNT and CDR2 YYREEE (reference sequence). The CDR3 is 11 amino acids. V shed 0 bases and J shed 5 bases, with 1 base lying between them.

The rearrangement joins TRBV27 to TRBJ1-1, with 8 positions matching TRBD1. Trimming at V came to 5 bases and at J to 3 bases, leaving 8 bases not matched to a gene. This CDR3 spans 15 amino acids. Germline V gene data show CDR1 as MNHEY and CDR2 as SMNVEV (reference sequence). The CDR3 DNA sequence: TGTGCCAGCAGTACCACCACAGGGGGGGACACTGAAGCTTTCTTT. Residues: CASSTTTGGDTEAFF.

The chain employs TRBV11-3 and TRBJ2-2, with 9 bases fitting TRBD2. Germline V CDR1 and CDR2: SGHNT, YENEEA. The CDR3 is made up of 14 amino acids. J was trimmed by 8 bases and V by 6 bases; bases with no gene match: 7. The CDR3 region is CASRERGELGELFF. Here the CDR3 DNA reads TGTGCCAGCAGGGAGCGGGGGGAGTTGGGGGAGCTGTTTTTT.

This clone appeared a single time. The chain recombines TRBV9 with TRBJ1-1, with unresolved D. The CDR3 has 14 residues. Trimming shortened V by 4 bases and J by 4 bases, and 14 bases separated the two germline ends. The germline CDR1 and CDR2 sequences are SGDLS and YYNGEE. CDR3 bases: TGTGCCAGCAGCCCCAGGAGGAGCGGCACTGAAGCTTTCTTT. This gives the protein CASSPRRSGTEAFF.